This T cell receptor beta chain was profiled in a study of shared clonotypes between healthy human individuals. Notes on the study in general: Clonotype sharing among donors was thought likely to change with sequencing depth. Among a few donors, roughly 5% of naive CD4 clonotypes were found in common. Against clonotypes common to all four donors, non-shared ones had lower generation probabilities.

Concerning this clone itself: The antigen remains undetermined.

Method: immunoSEQ multiplex PCR; TCRdb's copy keeps in-frame clones and lacks some. The sample has hundreds of thousands of clones, more than 70% seen once; the top ten hold about 1.8%. The V and J ends lost 6 bases and 2 bases respectively, with 10 bases between them. Germline lookup yields CDR1 MNHEY and CDR2 SVGAGI. This CDR3 is 13 amino acids long. The receptor was isolated from a young woman in good health. Source material: memory CD4+ T cells sorted from blood. Subset meaning: CD45RA-negative fraction. V usage is TRBV6-5 and J usage is TRBJ1-2; tentatively, D is TRBD1 (5 bases). CDR3 in DNA: TGTGCCAGCAGCGGGAGACAGAACTATGGCTACACCTTC. Translated, it gives CASSGRQNYGYTF.